This T cell receptor beta chain derives from a study of metastatic and nonmetastatic thyroid tumors. At the level of the study: Across peripheral blood and tumor or nodule tissue samples taken from malignant and benign thyroid patients, the repertoires were compared with one another.

Trimming took off 4 bases at V and 4 bases at J, with 20 bases between the two ends. Per the germline V gene, CDR1 is SGHNT and CDR2 is YYREEE (reference sequence). The CDR3 length is 17 residues. No treatment had been given to any patient before thyroid surgery. In the source study's methods: Researchers built a distant-metastasis classifier for papillary thyroid cancer that drew on CDR3 differences across clinicopathological groups. TCRdb reprocessed the PCR reads using MiXCR. These V and J calls are TCRdb output, not the study's own analysis. The sample yields approximately 21,000 clones, 20% to 25% seen once. Points from the study as a whole: Malignant thyroid tumors reportedly had TCR beta diversity that was significantly higher than in benign nodules, in blood and tumor.

This clone has ten or more counts. Its antigen is currently unknown. This CDR3 is also generated by other DNA sequences in the sample. Sequencing used adjacent normal tissue. The clonotype originates from a female donor with papillary thyroid cancer or a benign thyroid nodule (not recorded which). Some clones in this sample may be carry-over from other donors' samples. The gene calls are TRBV5-4 and TRBJ1-4; D is perhaps TRBD1 (6 bases). The CDR3 protein is CASSEDLGASYNEKLFF. CDR3 bases: TGTGCCAGCAGCGAGGACCTGGGGGCCTCATATAATGAAAAACTGTTTTTT.